The sequence of this T cell receptor beta chain was determined in a study of CD8 T cells in ankylosing spondylitis. Study results and limitations: The disease-linked clones had a CD8+ phenotype and low blood frequencies. Ankylosing spondylitis blood appeared to be characterized by a TCR beta motif of eight highly homologous variants. Significant enrichment of disease-linked clones was reportedly seen in matched ankylosing spondylitis synovial fluid.

Germline lookup yields CDR1 LNHDA and CDR2 SQIVND (reference sequence). The CDR3 is made up of 12 amino acids. The V end lost 3 bases, the J end lost 1 base, and 2 bases lay between the germline ends. Each CDR3 protein gets one entry after TCRdb re-called the 5' RACE reads with MiXCR. The sample lists about 220,000 distinct CDR3 sequences, 15% to 20% occurring once. This clonotype was recorded many times. The antigen is not known. This TCR came from a male donor with ankylosing spondylitis. Source material: blood, either unsorted or a sorted T cell fraction (not recorded which). This chain connects TRBV19 to TRBJ2-3, with D unclear. Here the CDR3 DNA reads TGTGCCAGTAGTATTGGCACAGATACGCAGTATTTT. It encodes CASSIGTDTQYF.